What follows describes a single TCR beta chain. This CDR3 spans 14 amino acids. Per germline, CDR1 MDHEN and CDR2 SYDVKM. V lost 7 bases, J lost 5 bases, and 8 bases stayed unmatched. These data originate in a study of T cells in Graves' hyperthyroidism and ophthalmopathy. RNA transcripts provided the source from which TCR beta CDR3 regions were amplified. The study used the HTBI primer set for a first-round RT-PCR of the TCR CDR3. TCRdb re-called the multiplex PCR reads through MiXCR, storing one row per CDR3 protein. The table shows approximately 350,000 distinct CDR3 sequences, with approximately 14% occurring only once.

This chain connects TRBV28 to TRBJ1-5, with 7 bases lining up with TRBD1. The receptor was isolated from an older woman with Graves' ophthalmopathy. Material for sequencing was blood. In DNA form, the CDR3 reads TGTGCCAGCACCCCGAGGGGGCCCTATCAGCCCCAGCATTTT. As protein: CASTPRGPYQPQHF.